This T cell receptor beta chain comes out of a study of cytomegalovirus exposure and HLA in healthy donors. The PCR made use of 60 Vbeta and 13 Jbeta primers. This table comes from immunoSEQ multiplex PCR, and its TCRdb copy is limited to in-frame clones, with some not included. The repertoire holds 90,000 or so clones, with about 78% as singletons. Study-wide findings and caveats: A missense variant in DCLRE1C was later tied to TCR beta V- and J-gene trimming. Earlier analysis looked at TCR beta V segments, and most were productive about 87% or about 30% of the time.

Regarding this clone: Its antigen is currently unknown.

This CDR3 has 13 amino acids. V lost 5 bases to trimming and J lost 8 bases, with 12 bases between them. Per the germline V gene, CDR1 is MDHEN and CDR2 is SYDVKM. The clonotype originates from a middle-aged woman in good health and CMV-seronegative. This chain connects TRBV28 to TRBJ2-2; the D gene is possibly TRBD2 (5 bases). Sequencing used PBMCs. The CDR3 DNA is TGTGCCAGCAGTCAGGACGGGAAGGGGGAGCTGTTTTTT. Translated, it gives CASSQDGKGELFF.